This section outlines one TCR beta chain sequence together with its context. Its cognate antigen is unknown. These data originate in a study of cytomegalovirus exposure and HLA in healthy donors. The study's findings and limits: In a later analysis, specific HLA alleles were associated with over 15,000 TCR beta sequences at a 0.05 false discovery rate.

CDR1 is MGHRA and CDR2 is YSYEKL in the germline V gene. CDR3 length: 15 residues. The trim removed 7 bases at V and 4 bases at J, leaving 10 bases unmatched. With 60 Vbeta and 13 Jbeta primers, the PCR was carried out. The repertoire was sequenced with immunoSEQ multiplex PCR; TCRdb's copy has only in-frame clones and lacks some. The table lists approximately 140,000 clones, approximately 70% of them singletons, with 2.6% in the top ten. The chain recombines TRBV4-1 with TRBJ2-3; 8 bases align to TRBD1. The receptor was derived from a woman aged 55-69 years in good health and CMV-seropositive. The sequenced sample consisted of PBMCs. The CDR3 nucleotides read TGCGCCAGCACCGAGAGGACAGGGATGGCAGATACGCAGTATTTT. Protein sequence: CASTERTGMADTQYF.